This T cell receptor beta chain was observed in a study of T-cell memory formation after mild COVID-19. Across the whole study: Among the donors, TCR clusters were largely specific to each donor.

This clonotype showed up just a few times. Antigen: not known. TCRdb re-analysed the 5' RACE reads in MiXCR, keeping a single row per CDR3 protein. The sample carries 200,000 to 250,000 distinct CDR3 sequences, over 15% recorded once. This CDR3 has 14 residues. Per the germline V gene, CDR1 is SEHNR and CDR2 is FQNEAQ (reference sequence). Trimming took 4 bases from V and 4 from J, leaving 11 bases between them. Broader study findings: In second-wave clones peaking day 37, SARS-CoV-2 specificity remained unconfirmed. Contracting clones, day 15 to 85, had balanced CD4/CD8, and later expanders favored CD4+.

Source material: PBMCs or a T cell subset sorted from them (not recorded which). The sequence came from a young man who had mild COVID-19 (a few samples of this study predate the infection). Cell type and time point are not known. The rearrangement links TRBV7-9 to TRBJ2-1; a possible D gene is TRBD1 (6 bases). CDR3 protein: CASSSHDRYNEQFF. The DNA of the CDR3 is TGTGCCAGCAGCTCCCACGACAGGTACAATGAGCAGTTCTTC.